The 17 T cell receptor beta chains presented below share a single source sample, sequenced in a study of OX40 agonist ivuxolimab in advanced cancers. This table comes from immunoSEQ multiplex PCR, and its TCRdb copy is limited to in-frame clones, with some not included. Among around 67,000 clones, 70% to 90% were seen once, and the ten largest hold approximately 1.3%. This sample comprised CD4+ or CD8+ T cells sorted from blood, obtained in a trial of the OX40 agonist ivuxolimab. The receptors were gathered from an adult with an advanced solid tumor such as melanoma, head and neck, liver or kidney cancer.

This chain links TRBV10-1 with TRBJ1-1, with D possibly TRBD1 on 5 matching bases. V was trimmed by 4 bases and J by 5 bases, leaving 11 bases between them. CDR1 and CDR2 (germline): WNHNN, SYGVQD (reference sequence). This CDR3 has 13 amino acids. In nucleotides, the CDR3 is TGCGCCAGCAGTGGGGGGTTCAGGACTGAAGCTTTCTTT. Protein product: CASSGGFRTEAFF.

V is TRBV9 and J is TRBJ2-3, with 8 bases identical to TRBD1. Germline V gives CDR1 SGDLS, CDR2 YYNGEE. The junction had 14 bases not matched to a gene; V was cut back by 4 bases and J by 4 bases. The CDR3 sequence is 17 residues long. The CDR3 DNA follows: TGTGCCAGCAGCCGAGAGATTAGAGACAGGGGCGCAGATACGCAGTATTTT. As protein: CASSREIRDRGADTQYF. Drawing the rest from reference TRBV9 and TRBJ2-3, the complete variable domain is DSGVTQTPKHLITATGQRVTLRCSPRSGDLSVYWYQQSLDQGLQFLIQYYNGEERAKGNILERFSAQQFPDLHSELNLSSLELGDSALYFCASSREIRDRGADTQYFGPGTRLTVL.

The V call is TRBV18, the J call TRBJ2-1; D remains ambiguous. The V and J ends lost 2 bases and 8 bases respectively, with 7 bases between them. The CDR3 has 12 amino acids. CDR1 and CDR2 from the germline V gene are KGHSH and LQKENI. The CDR3 loop is CASSPYGDEQFF. Here the CDR3 DNA reads TGTGCCAGCTCACCATATGGAGATGAGCAGTTCTTC.

This chain joins TRBV30 and TRBJ1-3, with 8 bases matching TRBD1. There are 14 residues in the CDR3. Germline V gene sequence: CDR1 GTSNPN, CDR2 SVGIG (reference sequence). Trimming took 2 bases from V and 3 from J; bases not matched to a gene: 3. The CDR3 sequence is CAWSSGGGGNTIYF. The CDR3, as DNA: TGTGCCTGGAGTTCAGGGGGCGGTGGAAACACCATATATTTT.

The chain employs TRBV7-2 and TRBJ2-5; D may be TRBD2 (5 bases). This CDR3 is built from 16 residues. Trimming took 0 bases from V and 4 from J, leaving 15 bases between them. CDR1 is SGHTA and CDR2 is FQGNSA in the germline V gene. The CDR3 bases are TGTGCCAGCAGCTTAGCGCTGGGAGTAGGGTCAGAGACCCAGTACTTC. It translates to CASSLALGVGSETQYF.

This chain joins TRBV19 and TRBJ2-6, with D possibly matching TRBD2 (5 bases). Germline CDR1 and CDR2: LNHDA and SQIVND (reference sequence). V gave up 5 bases and J gave up 4 bases, with 12 bases separating them. This CDR3 region has 15 residues. The CDR3 nucleotides read TGTGCCAGTAGTGCGGAGGTTTCCGGGGCCAACGTCCTGACTTTC. Translation gives CASSAEVSGANVLTF. The full variable domain, rest sourced from reference TRBV19 and TRBJ2-6, is DGGITQSPKYLFRKEGQNVTLSCEQNLNHDAMYWYRQDPGQGLRLIYYSQIVNDFQKGDIAEGYSVSREKKESFPLTVTSAQKNPTAFYLCASSAEVSGANVLTFGAGSRLTVL.

The J gene is TRBJ2-7, the V gene TRBV5-1; TRBD2 might be the D (5 bases). CDR1 and CDR2 (germline): SGHRS, YFSETQ. The CDR3 contains 15 residues. The V end lost 4 bases, the J end lost 3 bases, and 17 bases lay between the germline ends. CDR3 protein: CASSPGVVGYYEQYF. The DNA for the CDR3 is TGCGCCAGCAGCCCCGGGGTCGTCGGGTACTACGAGCAGTACTTC.

The chain recombines TRBV7-2 with TRBJ2-5; 10 bases align to TRBD1. V lost 4 bases to trimming and J lost 2 bases; unmatched junction nucleotides: 4. Germline-derived CDR1 and CDR2 are SGHTA and FQGNSA. This CDR3 has 15 amino acids. The CDR3, as DNA: TGTGCCAGCAGCTCGGACAGGGGGAAACAAGAGACCCAGTACTTC. Translated: CASSSDRGKQETQYF.

The chain recombines TRBV9 with TRBJ1-6, with a tentative D call TRBD1 (6 bases). CDR3 length: 15 amino acids. Trimming took 4 bases from V and 5 from J, leaving 13 bases between them. The V gene's germline CDR1 is SGDLS and CDR2 YYNGEE. The CDR3 reads CASSTVGGNNSPLHF. CDR3 in DNA: TGTGCCAGCAGCACAGTAGGGGGGAATAATTCACCCCTCCACTTT.

This clone was seen only once. This chain links TRBV19 with TRBJ1-2, with D possibly being TRBD1 (6 bases). Germline loops: CDR1 LNHDA, CDR2 SQIVND (reference sequence). The CDR3 loop spans 15 amino acids. V was cut by 7 bases and J by 2 bases, with 17 bases left in between. The CDR3 nucleotides read TGTGCCAGTAAGCCAGGGGCCGGGTCAAACTATGGCTACACCTTC. Protein: CASKPGAGSNYGYTF.

The chain has TRBV7-2 and TRBJ2-5; tentative D call: TRBD2 (6 bases). CDR1 is SGHTA and CDR2 is FQGNSA in the germline V gene. The CDR3 has 14 amino acids. The germline V and J ends were trimmed by 3 bases and 5 bases, with 13 bases remaining between them. For the CDR3, the DNA is TGTGCCAGCAGCTTCTTCGGGAGACGGGAGACCCAGTACTTC. It encodes CASSFFGRRETQYF.

The chain is built from TRBV27 and TRBJ2-1; D assignment may be TRBD1 or TRBD2 (6 bases each). Germline V gene sequence: CDR1 MNHEY, CDR2 SMNVEV (reference sequence). The CDR3 has 15 residues. The V end lost 5 bases, the J end lost 8 bases, and 19 bases lay between the germline ends. The CDR3 spells CASSATLRGRDEQFF. The CDR3 nucleotides read TGTGCCAGCAGTGCAACCTTACGGGGGCGCGATGAGCAGTTCTTC.

The chain carries TRBV29-1 and TRBJ1-6, with D perhaps TRBD1 (6 bases). The CDR3 spans 13 residues. V was trimmed by 6 bases and J by 7 bases, leaving 13 bases between them. The germline V gene has CDR1 SQVTM and CDR2 ANQGSEA. The CDR3 sequence: CSVSSGANSPLHF. CDR3 DNA sequence: TGCAGCGTAAGCTCGGGGGCAAATTCACCCCTCCACTTT.

The chain links TRBV5-6 to TRBJ1-1; tentative D call: TRBD1 (5 bases). From germline, CDR1 is SGHDT and CDR2 YYEEEE. The V and J ends lost 5 bases and 10 bases respectively, with 15 bases between them. The CDR3 spans 12 residues. This chain's CDR3 is CASRQRGRGAFF. The CDR3 DNA reads TGTGCCAGCAGGCAAAGGGGAAGAGGAGCTTTCTTT.

The chain recombines TRBV6-1 with TRBJ2-2, with D hard to call. CDR1 is MNHNS and CDR2 is SASEGT in the germline V gene. The ends were cut back, 5 bases at V and 1 base at J, with 2 bases in the middle. The CDR3 sequence is 12 residues long. The CDR3: CASSQNTGELFF. CDR3 DNA sequence: TGTGCCAGCAGTCAGAACACCGGGGAGCTGTTTTTT.

The chain has TRBV10-1 and TRBJ2-7; a weak D match, TRBD1 (6 bases). This CDR3 comprises 13 residues. V gave up 2 bases and J gave up 7 bases, with 12 bases separating them. Germline CDR1 reads WNHNN; CDR2 reads SYGVQD (reference sequence). The CDR3 loop is CASSENRVGEQYF. The CDR3 DNA follows: TGCGCCAGCAGTGAGAACAGGGTGGGGGAGCAGTACTTC.

This clone came up once. V is TRBV5-1 and J is TRBJ1-4; D ambiguous. This CDR3 region has 12 residues. CDR1 SGHRS and CDR2 YFSETQ come from the germline V gene. Trimming shortened V by 2 bases and J by 5 bases, and 4 bases separated the two germline ends. In DNA, the CDR3 is TGCGCCAGCAGCTTTTCGAATGAAAAACTGTTTTTT. Translation gives CASSFSNEKLFF.